The entry below gives a single T cell receptor beta chain sequence along with its context. Its antigen is currently unknown. Focal radiation was given together with CTLA-4 blockade (ipilimumab) to patients with chemo-refractory metastatic non-small-cell lung cancer. This specimen comes from a study of radiotherapy plus CTLA-4 blockade in lung cancer. Background on the study: Patients showed objective responses in roughly 19% of cases and disease control in 30% to 40%.

CDR3 length equals 15 residues. CDR1 and CDR2 (germline): SGHNT, YYREEE (reference sequence). Deletions cut 0 bases from V and 5 bases from J, with 11 bases between. This table comes from immunoSEQ multiplex PCR, and its TCRdb copy is limited to in-frame clones, with some not included. The sample lists over 75,000 clones, roughly 87% occurring once. Study results and caveats: Reports identified early blood T cell clone dynamics, with interferon-beta, as the best response predictor. Expansion of tumor-derived TCR clones was observed in blood after radiotherapy plus ipilimumab.

J is TRBJ1-4 and V is TRBV5-4; D is undetermined. Sample: peripheral blood, taken from a patient treated with radiotherapy plus ipilimumab. The receptor was derived from a human donor with non-small cell lung cancer who had stable disease on radiotherapy plus ipilimumab. In DNA, the CDR3 is TGTGCCAGCAGCTTGGAATCCCGCGGGAATGAAAAACTGTTTTTT. Its protein product is CASSLESRGNEKLFF.